The clone carrying this T cell receptor beta chain was counted many times. This entry belongs to a study of T cell repertoires in cytomegalovirus infection. On the study more broadly: Public TCR beta signatures marked donors with CMV infection and the matching HLA.

MiXCR, applied by TCRdb to the reads, yields one record per CDR3 protein. The sample yields some 450,000 distinct CDR3 sequences, around 32% seen once. Trimming removed 5 bases from V and 5 bases from J; junction bases left unmatched: 9. Germline V gene lookup returns CDR1 SSHAT and CDR2 FNYEAQ (reference sequence). The CDR3 has 15 residues. This clonotype was obtained from a human donor in good health (CMV status not recorded). Some clones in this sample may be carry-over from other donors' samples. Sequences were obtained from PBMCs. The chain is built from TRBV7-7 and TRBJ2-5; TRBD1 matches 9 bases. CDR3 protein: CASSLGTGPGETQYF. The CDR3 DNA reads as TGTGCCAGCAGCCTCGGGACAGGGCCTGGCGAGACCCAGTACTTC.